These 16 T cell receptor beta chains share one sample of origin, sequenced in a study of radiotherapy plus CTLA-4 blockade in lung cancer. Sequencing was performed with immunoSEQ multiplex PCR; in TCRdb, only in-frame clones are kept and a portion is missing. The sample consists of over 100,000 clones, about nine tenths of them appearing once. The sequencing here drew on peripheral blood, taken from a patient treated with radiotherapy plus ipilimumab. The receptors come from a human donor with non-small cell lung cancer that progressed on radiotherapy plus ipilimumab.

The chain recombines TRBV5-1 with TRBJ2-2, with 10 bases that match TRBD1. V lost 2 bases to trimming and J lost 2 bases; unmatched junction nucleotides: 3. The germline V gene has CDR1 SGHRS and CDR2 YFSETQ. CDR3 length: 16 amino acids. CDR3 sequence reads: CASSFRDRGNTGELFF. CDR3 DNA sequence: TGCGCCAGCAGCTTCCGGGACAGGGGAAACACCGGGGAGCTGTTTTTT.

The J gene is TRBJ2-6, the V gene TRBV10-3, with D unclear. The CDR3 is 14 residues long. The germline CDR1 and CDR2 sequences are ENHRY and SYGVKD. Trimming removed 6 bases at V and 0 bases at J, with 6 bases between. The CDR3, as DNA: TGTGCCATCAGGAGCTACTCTGGGGCCAACGTCCTGACTTTC. Protein: CAIRSYSGANVLTF.

This clone has a handful of counts. The V and J genes are TRBV29-1 and TRBJ1-2, with 7 bases identical to TRBD1. The CDR3 has 10 amino acids. Per germline, CDR1 SQVTM and CDR2 ANQGSEA. V gave up 7 bases and J gave up 9 bases; unmatched junction bases: 5. The CDR3 loop reads CSAGTESYTF. The CDR3, as DNA: TGCAGCGCCGGGACAGAGAGCTACACCTTC.

V usage is TRBV2 and J usage is TRBJ2-3, with 10 bases fitting TRBD2. The CDR3 length is 14 residues. From germline, CDR1 is SNHLY and CDR2 FYNNEI. Germline trimming cut 1 base from V and 9 bases from J; bases unmatched to any gene: 4. This CDR3 is CASSEGLAGETQYF. The DNA for the CDR3 is TGTGCCAGCAGTGAAGGGCTAGCGGGGGAAACGCAGTATTTT. The complete variable domain, with remaining parts taken from reference TRBV2 and TRBJ2-3, reads EPEVTQTPSHQVTQMGQEVILRCVPISNHLYFYWYRQILGQKVEFLVSFYNNEISEKSEIFDDQFSVERPDGSNFTLKIRSTKLEDSAMYFCASSEGLAGETQYFGPGTRLTVL.

The chain couples TRBV5-1 to TRBJ2-3, with TRBD1 matching 8 bases. Germline V gives CDR1 SGHRS, CDR2 YFSETQ. V lost 7 bases to trimming and J lost 2 bases; unmatched junction nucleotides: 6. The CDR3 runs to 14 residues. The CDR3 loop reads CASDRTGSTDTQYF. The CDR3 DNA is TGCGCCAGCGATCGGACAGGGTCCACAGATACGCAGTATTTT. Combining the CDR3 with reference TRBV5-1 and TRBJ2-3 gives the whole variable domain KAGVTQTPRYLIKTRGQQVTLSCSPISGHRSVSWYQQTPGQGLQFLFEYFSETQRNKGNFPGRFSGRQFSNSRSEMNVSTLELGDSALYLCASDRTGSTDTQYFGPGTRLTVL.

In regard to this clone: Other nucleotide sequences in the sample specify the same CDR3. V usage is TRBV25-1 and J usage is TRBJ2-5; no firm D call. There are 11 residues in the CDR3. Trimming removed 3 bases at V and 4 bases at J, with 3 bases between. CDR1 and CDR2 from the germline V gene are MGHDK and SYGVNS. CDR3 region: CASSESETQYF. The DNA of the CDR3 is TGTGCCAGCAGTGAGTCAGAGACCCAGTACTTC.

The chain couples TRBV4-2 to TRBJ2-1; TRBD2 aligns across 11 bases. Trimming took 4 bases from V and 5 from J; bases not matched to a gene: 4. Germline values: CDR1 LGHNA, CDR2 YNFKEQ. This CDR3 contains 15 residues. In DNA form, the CDR3 reads TGTGCCAGCAGCCCGACTAGCGGGACTCACAATGAGCAGTTCTTC. Its translation is CASSPTSGTHNEQFF.

The chain joins TRBV5-1 to TRBJ2-1; maybe TRBD2 (5 bases). Germline V CDR1 and CDR2: SGHRS, YFSETQ. Trimming pared 4 bases from V and 4 bases from J, leaving 15 bases between. CDR3 length: 15 residues. In DNA form, the CDR3 reads TGCGCCAGCAGCCGGGCTAGCTCGGGATACAATGAGCAGTTCTTC. Translation: CASSRASSGYNEQFF.

The chain recombines TRBV7-6 with TRBJ1-1; D perhaps matches TRBD1 (5 bases). The CDR3 is 14 residues long. In germline, CDR1 is SGHVS, CDR2 FNYEAQ. V was clipped by 0 bases and J by 1 base, with 6 bases between them. The CDR3 sequence: CASSLAGANTEAFF. For the CDR3, the DNA is TGTGCCAGCAGCTTAGCTGGGGCGAACACTGAAGCTTTCTTT.

This clone is a singleton in its sample. The rearrangement joins TRBV6-1 to TRBJ2-1, with D perhaps TRBD1 or TRBD2 (5 bases each). Between the trimmed V and J ends, which lost 7 bases and 3 bases, there was a span of 13 bases. Per the germline V gene, CDR1 is MNHNS and CDR2 is SASEGT. CDR3 length: 14 amino acids. In DNA, the CDR3 is TGTGCCAGCATCCCGGGACCGAACTACAATGAGCAGTTCTTC. This translates into CASIPGPNYNEQFF.

This rearrangement joins TRBV19 to TRBJ2-2; 11 bases align to TRBD2. The CDR3 consists of 16 residues. Germline V gene data show CDR1 as LNHDA and CDR2 as SQIVND (reference sequence). Unmatched junction bases numbered 5, after V lost 6 bases and J lost 2 bases. In DNA form, the CDR3 reads TGTGCCAGTAGGAGACTAGCGGGGATCAACACCGGGGAGCTGTTTTTT. Translated, it gives CASRRLAGINTGELFF. The complete variable domain, with remaining parts taken from reference TRBV19 and TRBJ2-2, reads DGGITQSPKYLFRKEGQNVTLSCEQNLNHDAMYWYRQDPGQGLRLIYYSQIVNDFQKGDIAEGYSVSREKKESFPLTVTSAQKNPTAFYLCASRRLAGINTGELFFGEGSRLTVL.

This clone was seen only once. The genes are TRBV9 and TRBJ2-2, with a tentative D call TRBD2 (5 bases). The V end was cut by 2 bases, the J end by 6 bases, with 14 bases between. CDR3 length: 15 amino acids. From germline, CDR1 is SGDLS and CDR2 YYNGEE. The CDR3 sequence is CASSVEESSAGELFF. As DNA, the CDR3 is TGTGCCAGCAGCGTGGAGGAGTCCAGCGCCGGGGAGCTGTTTTTT.

The chain links TRBV7-6 to TRBJ2-2; D not certain. Germline V gene lookup returns CDR1 SGHVS and CDR2 FNYEAQ. The CDR3 runs to 14 residues. With 3 bases removed from V and 5 bases from J, the gap between germline ends came to 10 bases. CDR3 DNA sequence: TGTGCCAGCAGCTTGAGTCGGGCTACCGGGGAGCTGTTTTTT. It yields the protein CASSLSRATGELFF.

This clone was recorded a few times. The rearrangement uses TRBV7-3 and TRBJ2-7; D perhaps matches TRBD2 (5 bases). V was trimmed by 0 bases and J by 0 bases, leaving 9 bases between them. CDR1 and CDR2 (germline): SGHTA, FQGTGA. The CDR3 runs to 15 residues. The CDR3 DNA reads as TGTGCCAGCAGCTTAACCGGCGGGCCCTCCTACGAGCAGTACTTC. Amino acids: CASSLTGGPSYEQYF.

The chain uses TRBV6-5 and TRBJ2-1; TRBD2 matches at 8 bases. The CDR3 runs 16 residues. CDR1 is MNHEY, CDR2 SVGAGI, per germline. After removal of 4 bases from V and 5 bases from J, the junction contained 10 bases not matched to a gene. CDR3: CASSSNPGLGDNEQFF. For the CDR3, the DNA is TGTGCCAGCAGTTCTAATCCGGGACTAGGAGACAATGAGCAGTTCTTC.

The chain combines TRBV4-1 with TRBJ2-3; 13 nucleotides line up with TRBD2. The CDR3 is 17 residues long. Germline V CDR1 and CDR2: MGHRA, YSYEKL. The junction had 10 bases not matched to a gene; V was cut back by 7 bases and J by 3 bases. CDR3 amino acids: CASTLRLAGGLTDTQYF. The CDR3 coding sequence is TGCGCCAGCACGCTTAGACTAGCGGGAGGACTGACAGATACGCAGTATTTT.